This entry lists 20 T cell receptor beta chains sequenced from one sample in a study of Graves' ophthalmopathy and Graves' hyperthyroidism. The authors amplified TCR beta CDR3 regions, and they did so from RNA transcripts for repertoire sequencing. The workflow started with a first-round RT-PCR run with HTBI primers and then moved on to a second-round multiplex PCR. Each CDR3 protein gets one entry after TCRdb re-called the multiplex PCR reads with MiXCR. Here the sample spans under 60,000 distinct CDR3 sequences, approximately 45% being singletons. Source material: peripheral blood. The receptors come from an adult woman with Graves' ophthalmopathy.

In the case of this clonotype: Compared with germline, one end of the junction differs, possibly owing to a read error. This chain connects TRBV20-1 to TRBJ1-1; possible D gene TRBD1, 5 bases. The CDR3 has 15 residues. Germline V gene lookup returns CDR1 DFQATT and CDR2 SNEGSKA (reference sequence). This CDR3 reads CSLILLQGRGADAFF. DNA of the CDR3: TGCAGTCTAATATTACTCCAGGGCCGAGGGGCTGACGCTTTCTTT.

V usage is TRBV20-1 and J usage is TRBJ1-2; 10 bases agree with TRBD1. Per germline, CDR1 DFQATT and CDR2 SNEGSKA (reference sequence). This CDR3 comprises 13 residues. With 6 bases clipped from V and 6 bases from J, the junction kept 7 bases outside the gene matches. In DNA form, the CDR3 reads TGCAGTGCCGAGACAGGGGGCACCGATGGCTACACCTTC. Encoded protein: CSAETGGTDGYTF.

At least ten counts were recorded for this clonotype. The rearrangement uses TRBV19 and TRBJ2-1; perhaps D is TRBD1 or TRBD2 (5 bases each). CDR1 is LNHDA, CDR2 SQIVND, per germline (reference sequence). This CDR3 has 15 amino acids. V gave up 3 bases and J gave up 0 bases, with 9 bases separating them. CDR3 in amino acids: CASSIDGASYNEQFF. CDR3 in DNA: TGTGCCAGTAGTATTGACGGGGCCTCCTACAATGAGCAGTTCTTC.

The rearrangement uses TRBV29-1 and TRBJ1-1; D is ambiguous. Trimming cost V 6 bases and J 8 bases, with 10 bases left between them. The CDR3 runs 10 residues. In germline, CDR1 is SQVTM, CDR2 ANQGSEA. The CDR3 region has the DNA TGCAGCGTATCGGTGGGGGAAGCTTTCTTT. Translated: CSVSVGEAFF.

The sample holds one count of this clonotype. The J gene is TRBJ2-1, the V gene TRBV19; 7 bases map to TRBD2. The germline gives CDR1 LNHDA, CDR2 SQIVND (reference sequence). With V trimmed by 1 base and J by 10 bases, 10 bases remained unmatched. The CDR3 has 15 residues. DNA for the CDR3: TGTGCCAGTAGTATAGGGCGGCGGGAGACCGGGGAGCAGTTCTTC. Protein: CASSIGRRETGEQFF.

This clonotype showed up many times. The CDR3: CASSFGGGTGPNEQFF. The CDR3, as DNA: TGCGCCAGCAGCTTTGGGGGCGGGACAGGTCCAAATGAGCAGTTCTTC. The V gene is TRBV5-1, the J gene TRBJ2-1; 8 nucleotides align to TRBD1. Germline CDR1 SGHRS, CDR2 YFSETQ. V lost 2 bases to trimming and J lost 7 bases; unmatched junction nucleotides: 11. There are 16 residues in the CDR3.

This clonotype has only a few counts. The chain couples TRBV19 to TRBJ2-7; 8 nucleotides match TRBD1. Trimming at V came to 3 bases and at J to 2 bases, leaving 0 bases not matched to a gene. CDR1 is LNHDA, CDR2 SQIVND, per germline (reference sequence). The CDR3 contains 13 residues. Here the CDR3 reads CASSMDRAYEQYF. CDR3 DNA: TGTGCCAGTAGTATGGACAGGGCCTACGAGCAGTACTTC.

The rearrangement joins TRBV29-1 to TRBJ2-7; perhaps D is TRBD1 or TRBD2 (5 bases each). The germline gives CDR1 SQVTM, CDR2 ANQGSEA. This CDR3 comprises 13 residues. Here the CDR3 DNA reads TGCGGGGGTGCACCTCCGTGCTCCTACGAGCAGTACTTC. It encodes CGGAPPCSYEQYF.

The gene calls are TRBV7-8 and TRBJ2-2; no reliable D call. Deletions cut 5 bases from V and 1 base from J, with 14 bases between. CDR1 SGHVS and CDR2 FQNEAQ come from the germline V gene. The length of the CDR3 is 16 residues. The CDR3 sequence: CASSQVFPLNTGELFF. CDR3 sequence (DNA): TGTGCCAGCAGCCAAGTTTTTCCCTTGAACACCGGGGAGCTGTTTTTT.

This clonotype has ten or more counts. This sequence joins TRBV7-2 and TRBJ1-1, with TRBD1 identical over 7 bases. The V gene's germline CDR1 is SGHTA and CDR2 FQGNSA. This CDR3 is 15 amino acids long. Trimming cost V 5 bases and J 11 bases; bases outside gene matches: 17. The CDR3, as DNA: TGTGCCAGCAGCCTTCGACAGGGAGGGATTGGAGGGGCTTTCTTT. Protein sequence: CASSLRQGGIGGAFF.

V is TRBV19 and J is TRBJ2-1; unclear D gene. This CDR3 contains 13 residues. Germline V gene data show CDR1 as LNHDA and CDR2 as SQIVND (reference sequence). V lost 7 bases and J lost 9, with 16 bases in between. CDR3 sequence: CASILTQTSEQFF. DNA for the CDR3: TGTGCCAGTATTCTCACCCAAACGAGTGAGCAGTTCTTC.

In the case of this clonotype: No conserved phenylalanine or tryptophan ends this CDR3, so it is likely a read error. No DNA is shown, since the ends of the CDR3 on it are uncertain; the CDR3 is the one TCRdb lists. This chain joins TRBV7-9 and TRBJ1-4. Including both end residues, the CDR3 is 8 amino acids long. From germline, CDR1 is SEHNR and CDR2 FQNEAQ (reference sequence). CDR3 amino acids: CASSLISQ.

The chain carries TRBV7-3 and TRBJ1-1, with 9 positions matching TRBD1. The V and J ends lost 5 bases and 5 bases, in that order; junction bases with no gene match: 9. The germline V gene encodes CDR1 SGHTA and CDR2 FQGTGA. The CDR3 covers 15 residues. CDR3 coding DNA: TGTGCCAGCAGCCTAGGGGGACAGGGAGGGACTGAAGCTTTCTTT. Translated: CASSLGGQGGTEAFF.

Concerning this clonotype: No conserved phenylalanine or tryptophan is present at the end of the CDR3, so a read error is the likely explanation. The gene calls are TRBV7-3 and TRBJ2-1; 16 bases are a match to TRBD2. The CDR3 spans 17 residues. Unmatched junction bases numbered 10, after V lost 5 bases and J lost 9 bases. Germline loops: CDR1 SGHTA, CDR2 FQGTGA. CDR3 in amino acids: CASSPGGTSGRASEQFC. As DNA, the CDR3 is TGTGCCAGCAGCCCTGGGGGGACTAGCGGGAGGGCCTCTGAGCAGTTCTGC.

This clonotype was counted only a few times. Written as DNA, the CDR3 is TGCGCCAGCAGCTTGGTGGAGGGTTACGAGCAGTACTTC. It is translated as CASSLVEGYEQYF. The chain employs TRBV5-1 and TRBJ2-7, with TRBD2 as a possible D gene (6 bases). CDR1 and CDR2 (germline): SGHRS, YFSETQ. The V end was cut by 0 bases, the J end by 4 bases, with 8 bases between. The CDR3 length is 13 residues.

The chain uses TRBV7-2 and TRBJ2-7; the D gene is possibly TRBD1 (6 bases). The germline V gene encodes CDR1 SGHTA and CDR2 FQGNSA. Trimming shortened V by 5 bases and J by 2 bases, and 22 bases separated the two germline ends. The CDR3 runs 17 residues. Here the CDR3 reads CASSPAAVSGGTYEQYF. CDR3 coding DNA: TGTGCCAGCAGCCCCGCGGCGGTCTCTGGGGGCACCTACGAGCAGTACTTC.

On this clonotype itself: This CDR3 fails to terminate in the conserved phenylalanine or tryptophan, so it likely reflects a read error. This sequence joins TRBV7-2 and TRBJ2-3; tentative D call: TRBD1 (7 bases). CDR1 SGHTA and CDR2 FQGNSA come from the germline V gene. The CDR3 covers 19 residues. The V end was cut by 4 bases, the J end by 2 bases, with 25 bases between. The CDR3: CASSSALSQGEAPTDTQYL. CDR3 sequence (DNA): TGTGCCAGCAGCTCTGCCCTCTCTCAGGGGGAGGCACCCACAGATACGCAGTATCTT.

This clonotype occurred many times. The chain is built from TRBV5-1 and TRBJ2-1, with D perhaps TRBD2 (5 bases). V gave up 1 base and J gave up 10 bases, with 15 bases separating them. Germline V CDR1 and CDR2: SGHRS, YFSETQ. This CDR3 is built from 14 residues. This CDR3 is CASSLSRGIGEQFF. CDR3 DNA sequence: TGCGCCAGCAGCTTGAGTCGGGGAATAGGGGAGCAGTTCTTC.

This clonotype turned up a few times. The chain recombines TRBV20-1 with TRBJ2-5; D possibly corresponds to TRBD1 (6 bases). With 6 bases removed from V and 5 bases from J, the gap between germline ends came to 16 bases. CDR3 length: 13 amino acids. The germline V gene encodes CDR1 DFQATT and CDR2 SNEGSKA (reference sequence). The CDR3 protein is CSAPKGVVETQYF. The CDR3 DNA follows: TGCAGTGCACCAAAGGGGGTAGTGGAGACCCAGTACTTC.

This clonotype was seen at least ten times. The chain links TRBV5-5 to TRBJ2-3; 7 nucleotides match TRBD1. J was trimmed by 5 bases and V by 4 bases; bases with no gene match: 10. Germline CDR1 and CDR2: SGHKS and YYEKEE (reference sequence). The CDR3 extends over 15 amino acids. The CDR3 region has the DNA TGTGCCAGCAGCCCCCCGGGACAGCTAAGAGATACGCAGTATTTT. It yields the protein CASSPPGQLRDTQYF.